One sample yielded the 2 T cell receptor beta chains listed below, sequenced in a study of blood T cell repertoires in COVID-19. TCRdb keeps only in-frame clones here, not all; method: immunoSEQ multiplex PCR. The data hold around 30,000 clones, with 89% observed a single time. Source material: peripheral blood. These TCRs come from a human donor in a cohort sampled during active COVID-19.

The V call is TRBV7-2, the J call TRBJ2-7; tentative D call: TRBD1 (6 bases). This CDR3 is built from 13 residues. Germline V CDR1 and CDR2: SGHTA, FQGNSA. The V end was cut by 0 bases, the J end by 3 bases, with 6 bases between. The CDR3: CASSLAGGYEQYF. The CDR3 region has the DNA TGTGCCAGCAGCTTAGCAGGGGGCTACGAGCAGTACTTC. The full variable domain, with the rest looked up from reference TRBV7-2 and TRBJ2-7, is GAGVSQSPSNKVTEKGKDVELRCDPISGHTALYWYRQSLGQGLEFLIYFQGNSAPDKSGLPSDRFSAERTGGSVSTLTIQRTQQEDSAVYLCASSLAGGYEQYFGPGTRLTVT.

The V call is TRBV19, the J call TRBJ1-1, with 8 bases matching TRBD1. Germline V gene sequence: CDR1 LNHDA, CDR2 SQIVND (reference sequence). The CDR3 has 14 amino acids. J lost 4 bases, V lost 1 base, and 2 bases had no gene match. CDR3 nucleotide sequence: TGTGCCAGTAGTATAGGACAGGGGATCACTGAAGCTTTCTTT. It translates to CASSIGQGITEAFF.